These 18 T cell receptor beta chains were sequenced from one sample in a study of cytomegalovirus exposure and HLA in healthy donors. The study ran its PCR with 60 Vbeta and 13 Jbeta primers. Profiled with immunoSEQ multiplex PCR; TCRdb holds only in-frame clones, not every one. The table lists 150,000 to 200,000 clones, 12% of them singletons. The sample was PBMCs. Every receptor here comes from a man aged 50-59 years in good health and CMV-seropositive.

A few counts support this clone. The chain recombines TRBV9 with TRBJ1-1; tentatively, D is TRBD1 (6 bases). This CDR3 contains 15 residues. V was pared by 4 bases and J by 2 bases, with 15 bases between. Germline lookup yields CDR1 SGDLS and CDR2 YYNGEE. The CDR3 here is CASSTQTGRNTEAFF. CDR3 nucleotide sequence: TGTGCCAGCAGCACTCAAACAGGGCGTAACACTGAAGCTTTCTTT.

The chain uses TRBV10-1 and TRBJ1-1; TRBD1 agrees at 9 bases. The CDR3 runs 15 residues. Unmatched junction bases numbered 10, after V lost 7 bases and J lost 4 bases. Germline CDR1 WNHNN, CDR2 SYGVQD (reference sequence). CDR3 bases: TGCGCCAGCATGGGACAGGGAATTGGAATCACTGAAGCTTTCTTT. It specifies CASMGQGIGITEAFF.

CDR3 nucleotide sequence: TGTGCCAGCAGCCCCGGGACTCCTCGCGAGACCCAGTACTTC. As protein: CASSPGTPRETQYF. The gene calls are TRBV7-9 and TRBJ2-5; possibly TRBD2 for D (6 bases). The CDR3 runs 14 residues. Germline CDR1 reads SEHNR; CDR2 reads FQNEAQ (reference sequence). V gave up 5 bases and J gave up 5 bases, with 15 bases separating them.

The V call is TRBV5-6, the J call TRBJ1-2; 8 positions match TRBD1. The V gene's germline CDR1 is SGHDT and CDR2 YYEEEE. The CDR3 is made up of 18 amino acids. Germline trimming cut 0 bases from V and 0 bases from J; bases unmatched to any gene: 10. CDR3 sequence (DNA): TGTGCCAGCAGCTTGGGGACAGGGCCCAATTACACTAACTATGGCTACACCTTC. It codes for CASSLGTGPNYTNYGYTF.

The V gene is TRBV9, the J gene TRBJ2-2; 7 bases line up with TRBD2. Per germline, CDR1 SGDLS and CDR2 YYNGEE. CDR3 length: 14 residues. The trim removed 4 bases at V and 6 bases at J, leaving 6 bases unmatched. The CDR3, as DNA: TGTGCCAGCAGCCCAGGACTAGGTCCCGGGGAGCTGTTTTTT. It yields the protein CASSPGLGPGELFF.

This rearrangement joins TRBV15 to TRBJ2-6, with TRBD1 matching 8 bases. Germline V gene data show CDR1 as LNHNV and CDR2 as YYDKDF (reference sequence). This CDR3 has 19 amino acids. Trimming at V came to 0 bases and at J to 0 bases, leaving 7 bases not matched to a gene. The CDR3 loop reads CATSRDFGTGPSGANVLTF. The CDR3 DNA reads TGTGCCACCAGCAGAGATTTCGGGACAGGCCCCTCTGGGGCCAACGTCCTGACTTTC.

Only a few counts were recorded for this clone. The chain links TRBV25-1 to TRBJ1-6, with D uncertain. The ends were cut back, 6 bases at V and 4 bases at J, with 10 bases in the middle. The CDR3 sequence is 14 residues long. Germline loops: CDR1 MGHDK, CDR2 SYGVNS. CDR3 sequence (DNA): TGTGCCAGCAGGGGCGAGACATATAATTCACCCCTCCACTTT. Amino acids: CASRGETYNSPLHF. The full variable domain, its missing parts supplied by reference TRBV25-1 and TRBJ1-6, is EADIYQTPRYLVIGTGKKITLECSQTMGHDKMYWYQQDPGMELHLIHYSYGVNSTEKGDLSSESTVSRIRTEHFPLTLESARPSHTSQYLCASRGETYNSPLHFGNGTRLTVT.

The V call is TRBV29-1, the J call TRBJ2-3; TRBD2 might be the D (5 bases). Germline CDR1 SQVTM, CDR2 ANQGSEA. The CDR3 totals 12 residues. V was trimmed by 2 bases and J by 6 bases, leaving 9 bases between them. The CDR3 region has the DNA TGCAGCGTTGAAAGCGGAGCGGATACGCAGTATTTT. This codes for CSVESGADTQYF.

The rearrangement joins TRBV2 to TRBJ1-5; 7 bases align to TRBD1. The CDR3 contains 15 residues. The junction had 14 bases not matched to a gene; V was cut back by 6 bases and J by 9 bases. Germline V gives CDR1 SNHLY, CDR2 FYNNEI. CDR3 sequence: CASSVSGQSGRPQHF. The CDR3 region has the DNA TGTGCCAGCAGCGTATCGGGACAGTCAGGTCGGCCCCAGCATTTT.

This chain joins TRBV28 and TRBJ1-6, with D hard to call. V was cut by 3 bases and J by 3 bases, with 12 bases left in between. The germline V gene has CDR1 MDHEN and CDR2 SYDVKM. This CDR3 spans 16 amino acids. This CDR3 reads CASSLRALHYNSPLHF. CDR3 nucleotides: TGTGCCAGCAGTTTGAGGGCGCTTCACTATAATTCACCCCTCCACTTT. The full variable domain, completed using reference TRBV28 and TRBJ1-6, is DVKVTQSSRYLVKRTGEKVFLECVQDMDHENMFWYRQDPGLGLRLIYFSYDVKMKEKGDIPEGYSVSREKKERFSLILESASTNQTSMYLCASSLRALHYNSPLHFGNGTRLTVT.

CDR3 loop: CATSRVSDRGELFF. CDR3 bases: TGTGCCACCAGCAGGGTTAGCGATCGTGGGGAGCTGTTTTTT. The chain couples TRBV15 to TRBJ2-2; TRBD2 is a possible D gene (5 bases). Trimming shortened V by 3 bases and J by 8 bases, and 13 bases separated the two germline ends. Germline V lookup: CDR1 LNHNV, CDR2 YYDKDF (reference sequence). This CDR3 comprises 14 residues.

This clone has more than one count but fewer than ten. V usage is TRBV4-2 and J usage is TRBJ2-5; no clear D gene. V was clipped by 5 bases and J by 1 base, with 8 bases between them. The CDR3 sequence is 13 residues long. CDR1 is LGHNA, CDR2 YNFKEQ, per germline. Here the CDR3 DNA reads TGTGCCAGCAGCGTCCCGGGCCAAGAGACCCAGTACTTC. Amino acid sequence: CASSVPGQETQYF.

This clone was observed a handful of times. V and J are TRBV7-3 and TRBJ1-5, with unresolved D. This CDR3 comprises 15 residues. V lost 2 bases and J lost 2, with 10 bases in between. Germline CDR1 reads SGHTA; CDR2 reads FQGTGA. The CDR3 region is CASSLPRIGNQPQHF. CDR3 in DNA: TGTGCCAGCAGCTTACCGCGGATAGGCAATCAGCCCCAGCATTTT.

The chain is built from TRBV2 and TRBJ2-3; D remains unclear. Trimming left V 9 bases short and J 8 bases short, with 18 bases between. Germline V lookup: CDR1 SNHLY, CDR2 FYNNEI. This CDR3 is 13 amino acids long. CDR3 in amino acids: CASSFDKLGTQYF. As DNA, the CDR3 is TGTGCCAGTAGTTTCGACAAATTGGGTACGCAGTATTTT. The whole variable domain, filled in from reference TRBV2 and TRBJ2-3, reads EPEVTQTPSHQVTQMGQEVILRCVPISNHLYFYWYRQILGQKVEFLVSFYNNEISEKSEIFDDQFSVERPDGSNFTLKIRSTKLEDSAMYFCASSFDKLGTQYFGPGTRLTVL.

This clone turned up a few times. The chain links TRBV28 to TRBJ1-2; the D gene is possibly TRBD1 (6 bases). The CDR3 has 16 residues. V was cut by 6 bases and J by 2 bases, with 19 bases left in between. The germline CDR1 and CDR2 sequences are MDHEN and SYDVKM. For the CDR3, the DNA is TGTGCCAGCAGGCCCATCGGGACAACGATAAACTATGGCTACACCTTC. Protein: CASRPIGTTINYGYTF.

This rearrangement joins TRBV28 to TRBJ2-6; a possible D gene is TRBD1 (6 bases). Trimming left V 5 bases short and J 11 bases short, with 19 bases between. CDR1 and CDR2 from the germline V gene are MDHEN and SYDVKM. The CDR3 is 15 amino acids. DNA of the CDR3: TGTGCCAGCAGTGAAGGGGGAACCTCGCCCGACGTCCTGACTTTC. This encodes CASSEGGTSPDVLTF.

This clone was picked up a small number of times. This chain uses TRBV6-1 with TRBJ1-1, with a weak D call TRBD1 (6 bases). This CDR3 region has 14 residues. The germline CDR1 and CDR2 sequences are MNHNS and SASEGT. Trimming removed 5 bases at V and 6 bases at J, with 16 bases between. The CDR3 reads CASSTHSNRAEAFF. CDR3 coding DNA: TGTGCCAGCAGTACACACTCGAACAGGGCTGAAGCTTTCTTT.

The gene calls are TRBV6-6 and TRBJ1-1; 7 nucleotides agree with TRBD1. The germline V gene has CDR1 MNHNY and CDR2 SVGAGI (reference sequence). With 7 bases clipped from V and 3 bases from J, the junction kept 5 bases outside the gene matches. This CDR3 is built from 13 residues. The CDR3 region is CASKLQGHTEAFF. CDR3 bases: TGTGCCAGCAAATTACAGGGGCACACTGAAGCTTTCTTT.